A single sample is the source of the 19 T cell receptor beta chains below, sequenced in a study of human T cells and chemical hapten exposure. Time point: healthy volunteer bleed at 2 weeks. Sequencing started from total RNA isolated from unfractionated whole blood. Via MiXCR, TCRdb re-called the RACE reads, giving one row per CDR3 protein. This table has 80,000 to 100,000 distinct CDR3 sequences, over 8% appearing once. Sequenced material: whole blood. The receptor source for this set is a female donor in good health. Some clones in this sample may be carry-over from other donors' samples.

J is TRBJ1-2 and V is TRBV25-1; D uncertain. The CDR3 contains 12 residues. Trimming stripped 2 bases from V and 2 bases from J, with 3 bases between. Looked up from germline, CDR1 is MGHDK and CDR2 is SYGVNS. This CDR3 reads CASSEQNYGYTF. The CDR3 DNA reads TGTGCCAGCAGTGAACAGAACTATGGCTACACCTTC.

V and J are TRBV5-1 and TRBJ1-6; possibly TRBD1 for D (5 bases). The CDR3 contains 18 residues. V lost 0 bases and J 7 bases, leaving 20 bases between the germline ends. The germline V gene has CDR1 SGHRS and CDR2 YFSETQ. CDR3 nucleotides: TGCGCCAGCAGCTTGGACCTCCGACAGCTACGGAGGAATTCACCCCTCCACTTT. It specifies CASSLDLRQLRRNSPLHF.

This clonotype was counted only a few times. The CDR3 spells CASSFLAGVMDEQFF. The CDR3 DNA reads as TGTGCCAGCAGCTTCTTAGCGGGAGTAATGGATGAGCAGTTCTTC. The chain joins TRBV5-4 to TRBJ2-1; 9 bases are a match to TRBD2. Germline CDR1 is SGHNT and CDR2 is YYREEE (reference sequence). The CDR3 runs 15 residues. V lost 2 bases and J lost 8; bases outside the gene matches: 8. Variable domain in full (rest from reference TRBV5-4 and TRBJ2-1): ETGVTQSPTHLIKTRGQQVTLRCSSQSGHNTVSWYQQALGQGPQFIFQYYREEENGRGNFPPRFSGLQFPNYSSELNVNALELDDSALYLCASSFLAGVMDEQFFGPGTRLTVL.

The V call is TRBV12-3 or TRBV12-4, the J call TRBJ1-1, with 7 bases identical to TRBD1. Trimming removed 2 bases from V and 1 base from J; junction bases left unmatched: 7. The CDR3 extends over 16 amino acids. The CDR3 DNA sequence: TGTGCCAGCAGTTTACCCGAGGACAGGCCGAACACTGAAGCTTTCTTT. Its translation is CASSLPEDRPNTEAFF.

This clonotype showed up many times. The CDR3 here is CASSAETGRGYTF. For the CDR3, the DNA is TGTGCCAGCAGCGCAGAGACAGGGAGAGGCTACACCTTC. The chain has TRBV5-6 and TRBJ1-2, with TRBD1 identical over 7 bases. Germline V gives CDR1 SGHDT, CDR2 YYEEEE. Trimming at V came to 4 bases and at J to 8 bases, leaving 8 bases not matched to a gene. The CDR3 extends over 13 amino acids.

This rearrangement joins TRBV27 to TRBJ2-1; 8 bases line up with TRBD2. The V gene end was trimmed by 0 bases and the J gene end by 2 bases; junction bases not matched to a gene: 9. The V gene's germline CDR1 is MNHEY and CDR2 SMNVEV (reference sequence). This CDR3 is 18 amino acids long. The CDR3 sequence is CASSLSNPGLGPYNEQFF. In DNA, the CDR3 is TGTGCCAGCAGTTTATCGAATCCGGGACTAGGGCCCTACAATGAGCAGTTCTTC.

This clonotype came up many times. The chain is built from TRBV29-1 and TRBJ2-7; TRBD2 aligns across 7 bases. Trimming cost V 4 bases and J 4 bases; bases outside gene matches: 10. The CDR3 runs 14 residues. Germline loops: CDR1 SQVTM, CDR2 ANQGSEA. CDR3 bases: TGCAGCGTTGGCGGGGGACCTCTGGGGTACGAGCAGTACTTC. This gives the protein CSVGGGPLGYEQYF.

This clonotype occurred a few times. The J gene is TRBJ2-7, the V gene TRBV29-1; D is perhaps TRBD2 (6 bases). Trimming removed 3 bases from V and 4 bases from J, with 25 bases in between. Germline CDR1 and CDR2: SQVTM and ANQGSEA. The CDR3 totals 17 residues. As DNA, the CDR3 is TGCAGCGTTGACCTCGGTCGCATGGGCAGTGGGACTTACGAGCAGTACTTC. It yields the protein CSVDLGRMGSGTYEQYF.

This clonotype has more than one count but fewer than ten. This chain links TRBV20-1 with TRBJ1-2, with D uncertain. V was clipped by 1 base and J by 1 base, with 13 bases between them. This CDR3 is 15 amino acids long. Looked up from germline, CDR1 is DFQATT and CDR2 is SNEGSKA (reference sequence). The CDR3 sequence: CSARAQPGLNYGYTF. CDR3 nucleotides: TGCAGTGCTAGAGCTCAACCGGGCCTTAACTATGGCTACACCTTC.

This clonotype was counted many times. The chain recombines TRBV20-1 with TRBJ1-5; TRBD1 agrees at 7 bases. Looked up from germline, CDR1 is DFQATT and CDR2 is SNEGSKA (reference sequence). Trimming cost V 0 bases and J 3 bases; bases outside gene matches: 8. The CDR3 contains 16 residues. In nucleotides, the CDR3 is TGCAGTGCTAGAGATCCGACAGGGCGCCTCAATCAGCCCCAGCATTTT. Its translation: CSARDPTGRLNQPQHF.

The gene calls are TRBV28 and TRBJ2-2, with D possibly TRBD1 on 5 matching bases. CDR1 is MDHEN, CDR2 SYDVKM, per germline. Between the trimmed V and J ends, which lost 2 bases and 6 bases, there was a span of 13 bases. The CDR3 is 15 residues long. The CDR3 loop reads CASSLPGSMAGELFF. Here the CDR3 DNA reads TGTGCCAGCAGTTTACCAGGGTCAATGGCCGGGGAGCTGTTTTTT. The variable domain in full, with the rest retrieved from reference TRBV28 and TRBJ2-2, is DVKVTQSSRYLVKRTGEKVFLECVQDMDHENMFWYRQDPGLGLRLIYFSYDVKMKEKGDIPEGYSVSREKKERFSLILESASTNQTSMYLCASSLPGSMAGELFFGEGSRLTVL.

This clonotype occurred a few times. The chain's CDR3 is CASSLGPTPGETQYF. The CDR3, as DNA: TGTGCCAGCTCACTAGGACCGACCCCTGGAGAGACCCAGTACTTC. The V and J genes are TRBV18 and TRBJ2-5; D remains unclear. Trimming removed 4 bases from V and 4 bases from J, with 16 bases in between. Germline V gene lookup returns CDR1 KGHSH and CDR2 LQKENI. The length of the CDR3 is 15 residues.

This clonotype was seen only a few times. The J gene is TRBJ2-5, the V gene TRBV29-1; possibly TRBD1 for D (5 bases). Looked up from germline, CDR1 is SQVTM and CDR2 is ANQGSEA. Trimming removed 4 bases from V and 5 bases from J, with 11 bases in between. The CDR3 extends over 12 amino acids. The CDR3 sequence: CSVVQGPETQYF. CDR3 DNA sequence: TGCAGCGTTGTGCAGGGTCCGGAGACCCAGTACTTC.

This clonotype was counted at least ten times. The rearrangement joins TRBV2 to TRBJ2-4, with TRBD2 identical over 8 bases. Germline-derived CDR1 and CDR2 are SNHLY and FYNNEI. The junction had 7 bases not matched to a gene; V was cut back by 5 bases and J by 10 bases. This CDR3 region has 13 residues. In nucleotides, the CDR3 is TGTGCCAGCAGTTGGACTAGCCCACGAATTCAGTACTTC. Protein: CASSWTSPRIQYF.

The table lists this clonotype with a few counts. This chain uses TRBV20-1 with TRBJ2-1; D unresolved. The CDR3 covers 16 residues. Germline assignment: CDR1 DFQATT and CDR2 SNEGSKA (reference sequence). V was cut by 4 bases and J by 0 bases, with 16 bases left in between. CDR3 residues: CSAKNTGSTSYNEQFF. Written as DNA, the CDR3 is TGCAGTGCTAAAAACACCGGGTCTACCTCCTACAATGAGCAGTTCTTC.

The chain uses TRBV11-2 and TRBJ2-1; TRBD2 is a possible D gene (6 bases). Trimming left V 4 bases short and J 7 bases short, with 14 bases between. The CDR3 runs to 14 residues. The V gene's germline CDR1 is SGHAT and CDR2 FQNNGV. The CDR3 DNA follows: TGTGCCAGCAGCTGGCCGGGGACTCCTAATGAGCAGTTCTTC. It yields the protein CASSWPGTPNEQFF.

This clonotype was found many times. The chain uses TRBV28 and TRBJ2-3, with 7 bases fitting TRBD2. Germline CDR1 and CDR2: MDHEN and SYDVKM. The length of the CDR3 is 15 residues. Losses at the gene ends were 10 bases for V and 2 bases for J; bases not matched to a gene: 12. In DNA form, the CDR3 reads TGTGCCATCACCCCTCTAGCGGAGATCACAGATACGCAGTATTTT. It encodes CAITPLAEITDTQYF.

The chain is built from TRBV11-3 and TRBJ2-3; D gene ambiguous. Per germline, CDR1 SGHNT and CDR2 YENEEA. This CDR3 contains 14 residues. The ends were cut back, 5 bases at V and 4 bases at J, with 13 bases in the middle. CDR3: CASSPYRQSDTQYF. In DNA form, the CDR3 reads TGTGCCAGCAGCCCCTACCGACAATCAGATACGCAGTATTTT.

The sample holds many counts of this clonotype. This chain uses TRBV6-6 with TRBJ1-2; a possible D gene is TRBD1 (5 bases). The germline V and J ends were trimmed by 2 bases and 2 bases, with 6 bases remaining between them. From germline, CDR1 is MNHNY and CDR2 SVGAGI (reference sequence). The CDR3 runs to 13 residues. For the CDR3, the DNA is TGTGCCAGCAGTTACGGGGCGAACTATGGCTACACCTTC. Translated, it gives CASSYGANYGYTF.